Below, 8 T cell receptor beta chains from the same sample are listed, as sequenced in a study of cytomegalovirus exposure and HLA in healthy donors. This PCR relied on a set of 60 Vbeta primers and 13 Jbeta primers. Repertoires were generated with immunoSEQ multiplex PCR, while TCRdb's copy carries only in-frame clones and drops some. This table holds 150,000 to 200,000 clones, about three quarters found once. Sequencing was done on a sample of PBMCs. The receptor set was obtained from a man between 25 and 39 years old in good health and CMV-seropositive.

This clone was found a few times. The CDR3 loop reads CAWSSGGNEQFF. CDR3 in DNA: TGTGCCTGGAGTAGCGGCGGCAATGAGCAGTTCTTC. This rearrangement joins TRBV30 to TRBJ2-1; perhaps TRBD2 as D (5 bases). The CDR3 covers 12 residues. Trimming removed 2 bases at V and 6 bases at J, with 8 bases between. The germline CDR1 and CDR2 sequences are GTSNPN and SVGIG (reference sequence).

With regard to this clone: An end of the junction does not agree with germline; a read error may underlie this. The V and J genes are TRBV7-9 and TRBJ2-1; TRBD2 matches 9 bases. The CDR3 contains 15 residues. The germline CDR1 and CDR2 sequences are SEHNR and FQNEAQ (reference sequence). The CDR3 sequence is CSSSSVAGAQNEQFF. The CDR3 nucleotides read TGTTCCAGCAGCTCCGTAGCGGGAGCCCAGAATGAGCAGTTCTTC.

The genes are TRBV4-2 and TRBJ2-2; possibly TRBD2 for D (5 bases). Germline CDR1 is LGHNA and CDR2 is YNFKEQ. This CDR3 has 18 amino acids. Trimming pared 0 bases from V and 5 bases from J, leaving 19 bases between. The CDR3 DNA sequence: TGTGCCAGCAGCCAAGATACGGGTGGGGAGCCGCTTACCGGGGAGCTGTTTTTT. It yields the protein CASSQDTGGEPLTGELFF.

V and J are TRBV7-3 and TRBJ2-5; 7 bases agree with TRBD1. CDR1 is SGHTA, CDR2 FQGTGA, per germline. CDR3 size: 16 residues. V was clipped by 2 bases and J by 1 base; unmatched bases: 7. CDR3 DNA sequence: TGTGCCAGCAGCTTAGGGCAGGGGGTAGGCCAAGAGACCCAGTACTTC. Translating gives CASSLGQGVGQETQYF.

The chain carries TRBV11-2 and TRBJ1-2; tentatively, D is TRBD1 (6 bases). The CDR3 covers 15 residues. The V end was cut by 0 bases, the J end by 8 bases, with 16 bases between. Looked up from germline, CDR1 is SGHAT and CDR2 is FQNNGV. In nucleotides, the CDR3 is TGTGCCAGCAGCTTAGACGGTTCAGGGGTGCCCGGCTACACCTTC. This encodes CASSLDGSGVPGYTF.

The CDR3 DNA reads as TGTGCCAGCAGTCCCCGGGGGACCCTGTACAATGAGCAGTTCTTC. Residues: CASSPRGTLYNEQFF. J is TRBJ2-1 and V is TRBV28, with a tentative D call TRBD2 (6 bases). CDR3 length equals 15 residues. Trimming left V 5 bases short and J 4 bases short, with 15 bases between. Germline assignment: CDR1 MDHEN and CDR2 SYDVKM.

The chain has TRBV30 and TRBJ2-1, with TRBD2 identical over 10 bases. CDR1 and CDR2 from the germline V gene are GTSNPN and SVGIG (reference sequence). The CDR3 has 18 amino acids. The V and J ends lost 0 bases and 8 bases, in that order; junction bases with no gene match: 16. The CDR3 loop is CAWSVQRRGLAGVDEQFF. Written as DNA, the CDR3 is TGTGCCTGGAGTGTACAGCGGAGGGGGCTAGCGGGAGTCGATGAGCAGTTCTTC. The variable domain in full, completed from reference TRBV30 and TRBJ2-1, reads SQTIHQWPATLVQPVGSPLSLECTVEGTSNPNLYWYRQAAGRGLQLLFYSVGIGQISSEVPQNLSASRPQDRQFILSSKKLLLSDSGFYLCAWSVQRRGLAGVDEQFFGPGTRLTVL.

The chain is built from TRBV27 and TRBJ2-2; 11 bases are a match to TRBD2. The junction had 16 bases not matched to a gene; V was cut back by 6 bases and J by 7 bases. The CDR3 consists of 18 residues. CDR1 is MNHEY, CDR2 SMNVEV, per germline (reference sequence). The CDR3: CASSPGGSGRARGGELFF. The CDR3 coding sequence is TGTGCCAGCAGCCCGGGGGGTAGCGGGAGGGCCCGCGGCGGGGAGCTGTTTTTT.